Sequencing of this T cell receptor beta chain was carried out in a study of CD8+CD57+ T cells in acquired aplastic anemia. Study information: The mean DNA yield obtained from sorted CD4+ and CD8+ cells came to roughly 3.4 ug. In CD4+ cells, healthy donors produced an average of around 11 million reads. Whole-study findings and limits: Patient and control CD8+ Simpson's diversity was not significantly different. Patients and controls had in common some 30 CD8+ CDR3 sequences.

This CDR3 has 13 residues. Per the germline V gene, CDR1 is KGHDR and CDR2 is SFDVKD. V was shortened by 3 bases and J by 4 bases, with 8 bases between the two germline ends. Remarks on this clonotype: No antigen is known for it.

For CDR3 and TCR beta VDJ profiling, genomic DNA was the template used. TCRdb fed the reads into MiXCR, producing one record per CDR3 protein. The repertoire holds 42,000 or so distinct CDR3 sequences, with about 70% as singletons. The TCR sequence derives from a human donor in good health, serving as a control. Specimen: sorted CD4+, CD8+, or CD8+CD57+ T cells (not recorded which) from PBMCs. The chain couples TRBV24-1 to TRBJ2-5, with D perhaps matching TRBD1 (6 bases). The CDR3 here is CATSDQGGETQYF. CDR3 DNA sequence: TGTGCCACCAGTGATCAAGGGGGAGAGACCCAGTACTTC.